The clone carrying this T cell receptor (beta chain) was recorded only once. The data were obtained in a study of blood T cell repertoires in COVID-19. Background on the study: Collection of acute and convalescent COVID-19 samples took place in the United States, Italy and Spain. PBMCs, B-cell-depleted T cells, or T cells were the source of the cDNA or gDNA that made up the material.

There are 13 residues in the CDR3. Germline CDR1 is SGHNT and CDR2 is YENEEA. Trimming at V came to 4 bases and at J to 7 bases, leaving 4 bases not matched to a gene. Authors' methods: Amplified reference gene primers provided the basis for estimating nucleated cell counts. Produced via immunoSEQ multiplex PCR; TCRdb's table is partial and in-frame only. V and J calls and clone size are copied from that table; D and trimming were computed from the DNA. The sample has 150,000 or so clones; around nine tenths are singletons. The sequenced sample was peripheral blood. The genes are TRBV11-3 and TRBJ1-2; 9 positions match TRBD1. This receptor was identified in a human donor in a cohort sampled during active COVID-19. CDR3 sequence reads: CASSSGQGGGYTF. The CDR3 DNA sequence: TGTGCCAGCAGCTCGGGACAGGGCGGTGGCTACACCTTC.